Reported below is one TCR beta chain. The antigen is undetermined. The source of the sample is a study of cytomegalovirus exposure and HLA in healthy donors. Overall study results and limits: Later analysis placed DRB1 highest and HLA-C lowest in TCR association rates, which differed by HLA locus. It was only CMV serostatus that was available as immune exposure information.

Researchers ran the PCR with 60 Vbeta and 13 Jbeta primers. Clones were read by immunoSEQ multiplex PCR, and TCRdb kept only the in-frame ones, dropping some. The sample has about 170,000 clones. CDR1 is SGHDN, CDR2 FVKESK, per germline. V lost 3 bases and J 4 bases, leaving 20 bases between the germline ends. This CDR3 is built from 17 residues. Sequencing was done on a sample of PBMCs. The chain is built from TRBV14 and TRBJ2-3; D is perhaps TRBD2 (7 bases). The sequence came from a woman aged 60-75 years in good health and CMV-seronegative. The CDR3 here is CASSHLGGGRGPDTQYF. The DNA for the CDR3 is TGTGCCAGCAGCCACCTGGGGGGGGGCCGCGGACCAGATACGCAGTATTTT. The full variable domain, in which reference TRBV14 and TRBJ2-3 provide the parts outside the CDR3, is EAGVTQFPSHSVIEKGQTVTLRCDPISGHDNLYWYRRVMGKEIKFLLHFVKESKQDESGMPNNRFLAERTGGTYSTLKVQPAELEDSGVYFCASSHLGGGRGPDTQYFGPGTRLTVL.